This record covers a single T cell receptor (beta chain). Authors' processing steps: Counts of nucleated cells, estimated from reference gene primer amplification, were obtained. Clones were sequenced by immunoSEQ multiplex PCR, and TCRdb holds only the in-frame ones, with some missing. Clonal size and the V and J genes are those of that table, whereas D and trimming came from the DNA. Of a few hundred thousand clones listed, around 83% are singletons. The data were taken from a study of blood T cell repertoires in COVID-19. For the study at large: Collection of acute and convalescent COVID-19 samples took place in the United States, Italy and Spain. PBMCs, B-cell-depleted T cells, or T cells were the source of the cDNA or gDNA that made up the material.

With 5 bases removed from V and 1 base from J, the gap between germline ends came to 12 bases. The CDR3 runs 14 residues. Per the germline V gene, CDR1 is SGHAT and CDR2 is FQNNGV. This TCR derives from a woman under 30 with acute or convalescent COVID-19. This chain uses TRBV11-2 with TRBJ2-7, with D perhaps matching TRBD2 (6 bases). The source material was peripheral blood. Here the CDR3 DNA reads TGTGCCAGCAGCCAAAGGGACTCTTCCTACGAGCAGTACTTC. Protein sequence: CASSQRDSSYEQYF.